This passage covers 19 T cell receptor beta chains from one sample sequenced in a study of cytotoxic CD8 clonotypes in ibrutinib-treated CLL. Libraries were prepared by immunoSEQ multiplex PCR; TCRdb keeps only in-frame clonotypes and omits some of them. The sample shows roughly 56,000 clones, less than 75% of them seen only once. The sample was PBMCs, taken after 12 months of ibrutinib treatment. Receptors were obtained from a human donor with chronic lymphocytic leukemia.

The CDR3 region is CSAVEETQYF. CDR3 DNA: TGCAGTGCGGTAGAAGAGACCCAGTACTTC. The gene calls are TRBV20-1 and TRBJ2-5; the D is unclear. The ends were cut back, 6 bases at V and 3 bases at J, with 5 bases in the middle. The germline CDR1 and CDR2 sequences are DFQATT and SNEGSKA (reference sequence). There are 10 residues in the CDR3.

The V and J genes are TRBV10-3 and TRBJ2-3; maybe TRBD2 (6 bases). The V end lost 9 bases, the J end lost 2 bases, and 12 bases lay between the germline ends. Per the germline V gene, CDR1 is ENHRY and CDR2 is SYGVKD. The CDR3 covers 13 residues. CDR3 nucleotides: TGTGCCATGGGGGGAGAACCCACAGATACGCAGTATTTT. Its protein is CAMGGEPTDTQYF.

The J gene is TRBJ2-5, the V gene TRBV5-1; D not certain. Trimming took off 1 base at V and 0 bases at J, with 7 bases between the two ends. The CDR3 is 14 amino acids. Germline V CDR1 and CDR2: SGHRS, YFSETQ. The CDR3 region is CASSLTEYQETQYF. CDR3 coding DNA: TGCGCCAGCAGCTTGACAGAGTACCAAGAGACCCAGTACTTC.

The chain joins TRBV28 to TRBJ2-1; D not resolved. The CDR3 contains 13 residues. CDR1 MDHEN and CDR2 SYDVKM come from the germline V gene. Between the trimmed V and J ends, which lost 6 bases and 0 bases, there was a span of 6 bases. CDR3 region: CASSSSSYNEQFF. Written as DNA, the CDR3 is TGTGCCAGCAGCTCGAGCTCCTACAATGAGCAGTTCTTC.

The chain recombines TRBV29-1 with TRBJ2-3, with D possibly being TRBD2 (5 bases). V was shortened by 4 bases and J by 1 base, with 12 bases between the two germline ends. CDR3 length: 14 amino acids. The V gene's germline CDR1 is SQVTM and CDR2 ANQGSEA. CDR3 sequence: CSVAPAGGTDTQYF. CDR3 sequence (DNA): TGCAGCGTTGCCCCTGCGGGCGGCACAGATACGCAGTATTTT.

The genes are TRBV11-2 and TRBJ2-7; TRBD1 aligns across 9 bases. With V trimmed by 6 bases and J by 2 bases, 8 bases remained unmatched. This CDR3 region has 15 residues. Germline V lookup: CDR1 SGHAT, CDR2 FQNNGV. CDR3 amino acids: CASRNPGQGTYEQYF. The DNA of the CDR3 is TGTGCCAGCAGAAATCCGGGACAGGGTACCTACGAGCAGTACTTC.

V is TRBV27 and J is TRBJ1-2; D is undetermined. V lost 4 bases to trimming and J lost 8 bases, with 14 bases between them. The CDR3 sequence is 13 residues long. CDR1 and CDR2 (germline): MNHEY, SMNVEV (reference sequence). CDR3 protein: CASSYIGVEGYTF. CDR3 in DNA: TGTGCCAGCAGTTATATTGGGGTGGAGGGCTACACCTTC.

The rearrangement joins TRBV28 to TRBJ2-3; 13 bases align to TRBD2. The germline CDR1 and CDR2 sequences are MDHEN and SYDVKM. J was trimmed by 2 bases and V by 10 bases; bases with no gene match: 21. The CDR3 totals 20 residues. In nucleotides, the CDR3 is TGTGCCACCACACGCACCGGGACTAGCGGGACCAGAAGACTCACAGATACGCAGTATTTT. The encoded protein is CATTRTGTSGTRRLTDTQYF. Using reference TRBV28 and TRBJ2-3 for the parts outside the CDR3, the full variable domain is DVKVTQSSRYLVKRTGEKVFLECVQDMDHENMFWYRQDPGLGLRLIYFSYDVKMKEKGDIPEGYSVSREKKERFSLILESASTNQTSMYLCATTRTGTSGTRRLTDTQYFGPGTRLTVL.

In its sample, this clone was seen once. The chain uses TRBV7-9 and TRBJ2-2; the D is unclear. This CDR3 has 16 residues. V lost 5 bases, J lost 8 bases, and 21 bases lay in between. Germline V gene lookup returns CDR1 SEHNR and CDR2 FQNEAQ (reference sequence). As DNA, the CDR3 is TGTGCCAGCAGCCTGCCACCCATTTGGATCTCTGGGGAGCTGTTTTTT. Protein product: CASSLPPIWISGELFF.

This rearrangement joins TRBV28 to TRBJ1-3, with D uncertain. Trimming stripped 6 bases from V and 0 bases from J, with 15 bases between. CDR1 is MDHEN, CDR2 SYDVKM, per germline. The CDR3 consists of 16 residues. CDR3 in DNA: TGTGCCAGCAGCTCGGGAGTACCGGTCTCTGGAAACACCATATATTTT. This encodes CASSSGVPVSGNTIYF.

V usage is TRBV5-4 and J usage is TRBJ2-1; 10 nucleotides match TRBD2. The germline gives CDR1 SGHNT, CDR2 YYREEE (reference sequence). The CDR3 spans 16 residues. V was pared by 3 bases and J by 1 base, with 4 bases of the junction left unmatched. The chain's CDR3 is CASSSGLAVSYNEQFF. CDR3 DNA: TGTGCCAGCAGCTCAGGACTAGCGGTTTCCTACAATGAGCAGTTCTTC.

The chain has TRBV27 and TRBJ2-3; the D gene is possibly TRBD2 (6 bases). The V end lost 4 bases, the J end lost 0 bases, and 8 bases lay between the germline ends. The CDR3 is 14 amino acids. The V gene's germline CDR1 is MNHEY and CDR2 SMNVEV (reference sequence). CDR3 residues: CASSWAGSTDTQYF. The DNA for the CDR3 is TGTGCCAGCAGTTGGGCGGGAAGCACAGATACGCAGTATTTT.

The gene calls are TRBV11-2 and TRBJ2-1; TRBD2 agrees at 12 bases. The CDR3 totals 16 residues. V gave up 4 bases and J gave up 5 bases; unmatched junction bases: 6. Per germline, CDR1 SGHAT and CDR2 FQNNGV. The CDR3 protein is CASSSRGLAGNNEQFF. The CDR3 DNA reads as TGTGCCAGCAGCTCCCGGGGACTAGCGGGTAACAATGAGCAGTTCTTC. The full variable domain, in which reference TRBV11-2 and TRBJ2-1 provide the parts outside the CDR3, is EAGVAQSPRYKIIEKRQSVAFWCNPISGHATLYWYQQILGQGPKLLIQFQNNGVVDDSQLPKDRFSAERLKGVDSTLKIQPAKLEDSAVYLCASSSRGLAGNNEQFFGPGTRLTVL.

This chain's CDR3 is CASSLRREGELFF. In DNA, the CDR3 is TGTGCCAGCAGCCTCCGACGGGAAGGGGAGCTGTTTTTT. The V and J genes are TRBV11-2 and TRBJ2-2; a weak D match, TRBD2 (5 bases). V dropped 5 bases and J dropped 8 bases, with 12 bases sitting between them. This CDR3 contains 13 residues. Looked up from germline, CDR1 is SGHAT and CDR2 is FQNNGV.

This clone was counted a few times. The chain has TRBV29-1 and TRBJ1-2; TRBD1 aligns across 7 bases. The CDR3 runs to 13 residues. Trimming cost V 4 bases and J 4 bases; bases outside gene matches: 6. CDR1 SQVTM and CDR2 ANQGSEA come from the germline V gene. In DNA, the CDR3 is TGCAGCGTTGGGGACAGAGCCCTCTATGGCTACACCTTC. It yields the protein CSVGDRALYGYTF.

The chain joins TRBV15 to TRBJ2-1, with TRBD2 matching over 14 bases. The junction had 5 bases not matched to a gene; V was cut back by 1 base and J by 0 bases. There are 19 residues in the CDR3. Germline values: CDR1 LNHNV, CDR2 YYDKDF (reference sequence). CDR3 loop: CATSRVRGLAGDSYNEQFF. In DNA form, the CDR3 reads TGTGCCACCAGCAGAGTTAGGGGACTAGCGGGAGACTCCTACAATGAGCAGTTCTTC. Using reference TRBV15 and TRBJ2-1 for the parts outside the CDR3, the full variable domain is DAMVIQNPRYQVTQFGKPVTLSCSQTLNHNVMYWYQQKSSQAPKLLFHYYDKDFNNEADTPDNFQSRRPNTSFCFLDIRSPGLGDTAMYLCATSRVRGLAGDSYNEQFFGPGTRLTVL.

This chain links TRBV20-1 with TRBJ1-2; possibly TRBD1 for D (5 bases). Trimming pared 7 bases from V and 8 bases from J, leaving 11 bases between. This CDR3 spans 10 amino acids. Looked up from germline, CDR1 is DFQATT and CDR2 is SNEGSKA (reference sequence). The CDR3 coding sequence is TGCAGTGTGTTGGGGGGAGGCTACACCTTC. It codes for CSVLGGGYTF.

The rearrangement uses TRBV5-1 and TRBJ1-2; TRBD1 might be the D (6 bases). V shed 0 bases and J shed 4 bases, with 10 bases lying between them. The V gene's germline CDR1 is SGHRS and CDR2 YFSETQ. CDR3 length: 14 residues. In DNA form, the CDR3 reads TGCGCCAGCAGCTTGGAGGAGGGGGGCTATGGCTACACCTTC. Translating gives CASSLEEGGYGYTF.

The genes are TRBV19 and TRBJ1-1; 8 bases are a match to TRBD1. J gave up 0 bases and V 4 bases, and 10 bases lay outside the gene matches. The CDR3 runs to 17 residues. Germline-derived CDR1 and CDR2 are LNHDA and SQIVND (reference sequence). CDR3: CASSTRTGRLVNTEAFF. CDR3 sequence (DNA): TGTGCCAGTAGTACCCGGACAGGGCGGCTCGTGAACACTGAAGCTTTCTTT.